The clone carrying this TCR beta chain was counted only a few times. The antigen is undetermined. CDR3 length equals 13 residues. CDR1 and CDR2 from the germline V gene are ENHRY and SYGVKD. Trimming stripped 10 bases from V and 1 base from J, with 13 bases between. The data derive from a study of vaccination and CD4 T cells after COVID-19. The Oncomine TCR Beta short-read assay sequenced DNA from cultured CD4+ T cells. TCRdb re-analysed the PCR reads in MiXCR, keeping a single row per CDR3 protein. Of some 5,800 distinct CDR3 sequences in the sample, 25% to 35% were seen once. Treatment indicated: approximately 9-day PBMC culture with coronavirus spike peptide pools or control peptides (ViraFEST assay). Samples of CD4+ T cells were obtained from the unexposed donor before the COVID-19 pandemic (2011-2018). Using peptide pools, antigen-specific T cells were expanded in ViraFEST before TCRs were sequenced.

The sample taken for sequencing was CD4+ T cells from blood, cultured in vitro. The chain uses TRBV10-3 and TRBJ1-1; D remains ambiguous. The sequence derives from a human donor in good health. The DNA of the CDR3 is TGTGCCACTACACCAGGAGAGAACACTGAAGCTTTCTTT. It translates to CATTPGENTEAFF.